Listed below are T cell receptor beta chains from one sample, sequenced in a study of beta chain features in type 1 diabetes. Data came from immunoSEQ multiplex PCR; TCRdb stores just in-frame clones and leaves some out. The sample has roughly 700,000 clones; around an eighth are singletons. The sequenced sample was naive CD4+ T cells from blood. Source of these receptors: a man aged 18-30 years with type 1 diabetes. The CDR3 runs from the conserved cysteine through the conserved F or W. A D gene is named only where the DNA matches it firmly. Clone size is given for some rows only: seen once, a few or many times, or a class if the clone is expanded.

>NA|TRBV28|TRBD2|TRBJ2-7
TGTGCCAGCAACCCGGCTCTAGCGGGGGCCGAGCAGTACTTC
CASNPALAGAEQYF
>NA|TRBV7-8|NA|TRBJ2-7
TGTGCCAGCAGCCTCCGGCAATCCGGGCCCTACGAGCAGTACTTC
CASSLRQSGPYEQYF
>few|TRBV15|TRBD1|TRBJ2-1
TGTGCCACCAGCAGAGGACAGGGGACGGGGAATGAGCAGTTCTTC
CATSRGQGTGNEQFF
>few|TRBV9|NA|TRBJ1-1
TGTGCCAGCAGCGTAGTTGGGGCCTTGAACACTGAAGCTTTCTTT
CASSVVGALNTEAFF
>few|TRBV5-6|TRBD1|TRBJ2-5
TGTGCCAGCAGCTTGGAGGGGACAGGGAGACCGGAGACCCAGTACTTC
CASSLEGTGRPETQYF
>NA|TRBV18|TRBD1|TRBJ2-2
TGTGCCAGCTCTCTCAGGACAGGGGATGTGACCGGGGAGCTGTTTTTT
CASSLRTGDVTGELFF
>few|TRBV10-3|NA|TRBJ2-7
TGTGCCACCCGAGAGGGTAGCTACGAGCAGTACTTC
CATREGSYEQYF
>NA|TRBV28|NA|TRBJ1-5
TGTGCCAGCATCGAGGGGGGTGAGGCTAAGCCCCAGCATTTT
CASIEGGEAKPQHF
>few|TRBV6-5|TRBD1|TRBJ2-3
TGTGCCAGCAGGATCGGACAGGGGGCAACAGATACGCAGTATTTT
CASRIGQGATDTQYF
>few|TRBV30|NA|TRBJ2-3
TGTGCCTGGAGTCCTAATCCGGGACGCCGGGTGGATACGCAGTATTTT
CAWSPNPGRRVDTQYF
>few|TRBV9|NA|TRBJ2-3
TGTGCCAGCAGTCGGGGGACTAGCACAGATACGCAGTATTTT
CASSRGTSTDTQYF
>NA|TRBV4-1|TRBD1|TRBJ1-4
TGCGCCAGCAGCCAAGGGGACAGAATAAATGAAAAACTGTTTTTT
CASSQGDRINEKLFF
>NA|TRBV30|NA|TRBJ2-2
TGTGCCCGACAGGCGATGACGAACACCGGGGAGCTGTTTTTT
CARQAMTNTGELFF
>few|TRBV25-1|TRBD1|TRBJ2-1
TGTGCCAGCAGTCCCCGGACAGGGAGCTCCTACAATGAGCAGTTCTTC
CASSPRTGSSYNEQFF
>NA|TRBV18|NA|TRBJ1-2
TGTGCCAGCTCACCACCGGACGGCTATGGCTACACCTTC
CASSPPDGYGYTF
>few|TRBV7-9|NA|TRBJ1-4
TGTGCCAGCAGCTTAGACATTCCTCCAGCTAATGAAAAACTGTTTTTT
CASSLDIPPANEKLFF
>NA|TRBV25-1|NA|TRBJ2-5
TGTGCCAGCAGTGAGGGGAACCAAGAGACCCAGTACTTC
CASSEGNQETQYF
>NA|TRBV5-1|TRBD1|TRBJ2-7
TGCGCCAGCACAATGGGAGACAGGGCTGTTGAGCAGTACTTC
CASTMGDRAVEQYF
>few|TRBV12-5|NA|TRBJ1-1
TGTGCTAGTGAAGTACAACGGGCAGGGGAAGCTTTCTTT
CASEVQRAGEAFF
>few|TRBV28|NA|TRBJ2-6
TGTGCCAGCAGTGATTCTGGGGCCAACGTCCTGACTTTC
CASSDSGANVLTF
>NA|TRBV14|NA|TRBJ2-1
TGTGCCAGCAGCCAGGGTAGCGGAGCCTACAATGAGCAGTTCTTC
CASSQGSGAYNEQFF
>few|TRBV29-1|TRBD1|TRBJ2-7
TGCAGCGTCGGACAGGGGATAGTTCTGAACGAGCAGTACTTC
CSVGQGIVLNEQYF
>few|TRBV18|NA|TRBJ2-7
TGTGCCAGCTCACCGTCACCTAGCTCCTACGAGCAGTACTTC
CASSPSPSSYEQYF
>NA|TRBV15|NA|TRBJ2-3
TGTGCCACCAAGGAGGGCGGTGCTAGCACAGATACGCAGTATTTT
CATKEGGASTDTQYF
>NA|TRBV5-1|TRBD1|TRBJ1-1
TGCGCCAGCAGAACGGGACAGGGGAGCTATGCTTTCTTT
CASRTGQGSYAFF
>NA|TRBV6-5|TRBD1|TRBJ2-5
TGTGCCAGCAGTTACCTCGGGACAGGGTCACAAGAGACCCAGTACTTC
CASSYLGTGSQETQYF